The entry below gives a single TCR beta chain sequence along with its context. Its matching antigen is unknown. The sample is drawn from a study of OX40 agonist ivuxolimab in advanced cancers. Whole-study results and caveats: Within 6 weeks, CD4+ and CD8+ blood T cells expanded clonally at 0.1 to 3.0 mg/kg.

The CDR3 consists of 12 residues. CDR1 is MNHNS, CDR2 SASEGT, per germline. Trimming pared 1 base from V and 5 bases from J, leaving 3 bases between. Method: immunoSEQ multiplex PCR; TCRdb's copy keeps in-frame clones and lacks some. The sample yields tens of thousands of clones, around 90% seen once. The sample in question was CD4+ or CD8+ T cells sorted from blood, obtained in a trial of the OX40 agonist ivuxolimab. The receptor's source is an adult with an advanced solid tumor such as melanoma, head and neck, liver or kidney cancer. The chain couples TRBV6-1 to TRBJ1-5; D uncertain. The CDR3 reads CASSEEYQPQHF. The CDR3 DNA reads TGTGCCAGCAGTGAAGAGTATCAGCCCCAGCATTTT.